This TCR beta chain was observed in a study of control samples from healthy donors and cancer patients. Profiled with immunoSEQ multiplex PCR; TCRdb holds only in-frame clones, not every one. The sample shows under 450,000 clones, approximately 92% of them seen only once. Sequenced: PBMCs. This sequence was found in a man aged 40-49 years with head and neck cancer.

CDR3 nucleotide sequence: TGTGCCAGCGACGCCGGGACAGGGCCGTTAGGCTACGAGCAGTACTTC. It specifies CASDAGTGPLGYEQYF. This rearrangement joins TRBV11-2 to TRBJ2-7, with 9 nucleotides matching TRBD1. Losses at the gene ends were 8 bases for V and 3 bases for J; bases not matched to a gene: 14. The CDR3 runs to 16 residues. Germline loops: CDR1 SGHAT, CDR2 FQNNGV.